This TCR beta chain appears in the sequencing data of a study of blood T cell repertoires in COVID-19. Study as a whole: PBMCs, B-cell-depleted T cells, or T cells were the source of the cDNA or gDNA that made up the material.

Everyone who took part was roughly 18 to 90 years old, and they came from about two dozen US areas. TCRdb keeps only in-frame clones here, not all; method: immunoSEQ multiplex PCR. The sample comprises more than 200,000 clones, 70% to 90% of which are singletons, and 6.5% to 9% rests with the top ten. This clone was seen a single time. V was cut by 7 bases and J by 8 bases, with 8 bases left in between. The V gene's germline CDR1 is MNHEY and CDR2 SVGAGI. The CDR3 contains 10 residues. The sample comprised PBMCs or T cells enriched from blood (not recorded which). The chain carries TRBV6-5 and TRBJ1-1; D ambiguous. The source of this sequence is a woman aged 40 to 50 with acute COVID-19. CDR3 bases: TGTGCCAGCACCGAAGAGGAAGCTTTCTTT. As protein: CASTEEEAFF.